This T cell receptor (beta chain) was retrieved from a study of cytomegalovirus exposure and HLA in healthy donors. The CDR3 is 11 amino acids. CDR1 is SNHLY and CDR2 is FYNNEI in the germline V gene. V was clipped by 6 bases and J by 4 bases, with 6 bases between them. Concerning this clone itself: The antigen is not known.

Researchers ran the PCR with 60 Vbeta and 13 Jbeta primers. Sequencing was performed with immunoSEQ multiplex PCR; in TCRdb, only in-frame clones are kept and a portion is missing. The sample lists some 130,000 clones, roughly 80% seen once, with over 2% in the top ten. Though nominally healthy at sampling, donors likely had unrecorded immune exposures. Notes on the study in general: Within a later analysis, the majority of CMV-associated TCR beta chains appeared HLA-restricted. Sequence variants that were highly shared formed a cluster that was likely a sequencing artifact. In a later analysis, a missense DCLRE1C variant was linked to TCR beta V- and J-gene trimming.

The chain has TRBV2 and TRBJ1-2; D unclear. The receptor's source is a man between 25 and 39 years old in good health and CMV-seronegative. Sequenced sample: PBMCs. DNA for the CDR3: TGTGCCAGCAGGGAGGGCTATGGCTACACCTTC. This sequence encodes CASREGYGYTF. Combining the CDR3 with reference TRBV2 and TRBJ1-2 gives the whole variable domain EPEVTQTPSHQVTQMGQEVILRCVPISNHLYFYWYRQILGQKVEFLVSFYNNEISEKSEIFDDQFSVERPDGSNFTLKIRSTKLEDSAMYFCASREGYGYTFGSGTRLTVV.